This TCR beta chain came from a study of OX40 agonist ivuxolimab in advanced cancers. Study background: Therapy given before enrollment (anti-PD-1, anti-PD-L1 or anti-CTLA-4) was allowed, and 35% to 45% had some. Partial responses were achieved by three patients: one hepatocellular carcinoma, two cutaneous melanoma. Study-level findings and limits: Compared with others, partial responders at 0.1-3.0 mg/kg displayed clonal expansion among the lowest.

Germline lookup yields CDR1 SGHTA and CDR2 FQGNSA. With 2 bases removed from V and 15 bases from J, the gap between germline ends came to 11 bases. The CDR3 is 11 amino acids. Remarks on this clone: Its specificity is not known.

Repertoires were generated with immunoSEQ multiplex PCR, while TCRdb's copy carries only in-frame clones and drops some. Seen here are about 80,000 clones, roughly 84% observed once, and the top ten hold 0.32%. The source is an adult with an advanced solid tumor such as melanoma, head and neck, liver or kidney cancer. The chain employs TRBV7-2 and TRBJ2-1; tentatively, D is TRBD1 (6 bases). Sequenced material: CD4+ or CD8+ T cells sorted from blood, taken in a trial of the OX40 agonist ivuxolimab. CDR3 sequence: CASSLLGARFF. CDR3 DNA sequence: TGTGCCAGCAGCTTACTGGGGGCCCGGTTCTTC.